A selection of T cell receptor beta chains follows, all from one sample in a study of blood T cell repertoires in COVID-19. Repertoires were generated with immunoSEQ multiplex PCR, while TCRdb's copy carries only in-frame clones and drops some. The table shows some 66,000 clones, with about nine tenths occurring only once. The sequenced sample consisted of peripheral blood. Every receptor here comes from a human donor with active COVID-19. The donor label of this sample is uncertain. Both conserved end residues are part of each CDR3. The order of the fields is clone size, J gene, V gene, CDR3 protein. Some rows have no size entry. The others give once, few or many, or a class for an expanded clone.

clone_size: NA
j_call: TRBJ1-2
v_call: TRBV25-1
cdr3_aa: CASSEWAAYGYTF

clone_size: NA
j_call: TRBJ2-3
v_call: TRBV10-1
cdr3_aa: CASSYREDTQYF

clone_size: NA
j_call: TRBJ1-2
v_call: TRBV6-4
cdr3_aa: CASGPGYTF

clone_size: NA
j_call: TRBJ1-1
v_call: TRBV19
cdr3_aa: CASSIGSSGTEAFF

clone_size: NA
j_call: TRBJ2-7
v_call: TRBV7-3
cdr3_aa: CASSSAPGDPYEQYF

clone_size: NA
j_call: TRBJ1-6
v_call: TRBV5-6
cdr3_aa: CASSPGTGYSPLHF

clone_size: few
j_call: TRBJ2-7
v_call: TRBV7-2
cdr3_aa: CASSLPGTGYEQYF

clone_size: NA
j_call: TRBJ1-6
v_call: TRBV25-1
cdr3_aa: CASSASGGTYNSPLHF

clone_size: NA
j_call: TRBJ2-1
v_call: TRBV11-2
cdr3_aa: CASSLDSRFSYNEQFF

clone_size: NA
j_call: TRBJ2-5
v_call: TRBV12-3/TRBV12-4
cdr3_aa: CASSLALRETQYF

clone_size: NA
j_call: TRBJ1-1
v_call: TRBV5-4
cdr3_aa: CASSLTVTDTEAFF

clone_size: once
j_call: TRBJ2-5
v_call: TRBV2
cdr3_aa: CASSGQDRQETQYF

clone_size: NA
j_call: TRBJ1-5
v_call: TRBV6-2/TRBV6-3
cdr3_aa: CASNPWRDGLNQPQHF

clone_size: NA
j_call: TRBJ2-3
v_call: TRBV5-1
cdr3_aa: CASSLGHSLPTDTQYF

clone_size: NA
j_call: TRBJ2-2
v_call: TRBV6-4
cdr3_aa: CASSDGQGTGELFF

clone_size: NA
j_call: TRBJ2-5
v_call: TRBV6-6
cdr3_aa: CACNRVQETQYF

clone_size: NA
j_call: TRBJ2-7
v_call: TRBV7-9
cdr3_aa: CASIDPSGRTAEQYF

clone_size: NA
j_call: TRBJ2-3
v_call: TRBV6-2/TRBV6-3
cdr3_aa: CASSYSLAGGNADTQYF

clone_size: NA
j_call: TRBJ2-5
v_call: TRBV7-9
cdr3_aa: CASSDSGGTQYF

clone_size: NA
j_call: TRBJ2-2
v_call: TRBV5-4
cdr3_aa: CASIGQSTGELFF

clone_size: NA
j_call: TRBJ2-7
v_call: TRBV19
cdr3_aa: CAWGGKYEQYF

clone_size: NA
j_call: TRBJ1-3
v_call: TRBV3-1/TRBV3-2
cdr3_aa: CASSQDMGRLSGNTIYF

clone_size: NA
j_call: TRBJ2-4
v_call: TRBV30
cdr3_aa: CAWMLRGLAKNIQYF

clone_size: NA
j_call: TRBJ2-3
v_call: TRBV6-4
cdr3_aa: CASSQLAGGGSDTQYF

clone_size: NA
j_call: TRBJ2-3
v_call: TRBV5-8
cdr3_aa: CASRLPGLAGGRHTDTQYF

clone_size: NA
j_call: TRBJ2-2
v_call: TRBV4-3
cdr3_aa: CASSQEGTGSTGELFF

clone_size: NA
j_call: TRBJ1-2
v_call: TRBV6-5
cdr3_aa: CASSWGQGTYGYTF

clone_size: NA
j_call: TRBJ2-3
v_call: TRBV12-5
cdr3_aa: CASGLVEAQYF

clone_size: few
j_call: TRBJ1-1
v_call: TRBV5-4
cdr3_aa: CASSKGTPYRDTEAFF

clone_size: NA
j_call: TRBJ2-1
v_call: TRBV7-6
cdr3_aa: CASSLAGDPQFEQFF

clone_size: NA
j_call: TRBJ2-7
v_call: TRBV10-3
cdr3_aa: CAISHDRNSYEQYF

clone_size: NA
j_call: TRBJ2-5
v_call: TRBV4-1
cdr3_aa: CASSQAPGLGQETQYF

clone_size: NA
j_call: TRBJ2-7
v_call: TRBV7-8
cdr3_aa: CASSLGGSPGLAYEQYF

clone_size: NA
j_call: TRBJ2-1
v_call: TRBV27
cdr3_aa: CASSHSGTGADEQFF

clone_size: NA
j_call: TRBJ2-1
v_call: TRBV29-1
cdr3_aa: CSAIRQGSNEQFF

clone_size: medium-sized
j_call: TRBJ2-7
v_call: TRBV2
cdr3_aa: CASSPDGSSYEQYF

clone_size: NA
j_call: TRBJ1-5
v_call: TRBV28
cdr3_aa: CASSLRGTGTTNQPQHF

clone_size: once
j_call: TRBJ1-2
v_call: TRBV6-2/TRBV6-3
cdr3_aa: CASSYSGQTAYGYTF

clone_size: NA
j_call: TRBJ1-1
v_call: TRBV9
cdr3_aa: CASSSGRTSTEAFF

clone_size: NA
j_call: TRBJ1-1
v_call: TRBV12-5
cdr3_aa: CASSGPLVAEAFF

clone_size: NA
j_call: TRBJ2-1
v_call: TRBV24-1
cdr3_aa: CATSDPTSGRLDEQFF